The subject of this entry is one TCR beta chain. The data originate from a study of technical replicates of blood from several donors. Clones were read by immunoSEQ multiplex PCR, and TCRdb kept only the in-frame ones, dropping some. The data contain about 97,000 clones, about 95% of them seen just once; the ten biggest clones take up approximately 0.33%. The trim removed 3 bases at V and 4 bases at J, leaving 4 bases unmatched. The CDR3 is 14 residues long. Germline V gives CDR1 MDHEN, CDR2 SYDVKM. The sample was T cells isolated from PBMCs. This receptor was obtained from a human donor in good health. The chain uses TRBV28 and TRBJ2-3; 7 bases agree with TRBD2. The DNA of the CDR3 is TGTGCCAGCAGTTTGACGGGAGGACCAGATACGCAGTATTTT. It translates to CASSLTGGPDTQYF.